The TCR beta chain under discussion was sequenced for a study of blood T cell repertoires in COVID-19. Study details: The cDNA or gDNA used as material had been derived from T cells, B-cell-depleted T cells, or PBMCs.

In the authors' workflow: Amplification of reference gene primers provided the estimated nucleated cell counts. Data came from immunoSEQ multiplex PCR; TCRdb stores just in-frame clones and leaves some out. The DNA gave D and trimming, while V, J and clone size come from that table. The sample yields 200,000 to 250,000 clones, 75% to 90% seen once. Up to 2 weeks before entering the study, exposed participants had met a COVID-19 case. In its sample, this clone was seen once. Trimming removed 3 bases at V and 6 bases at J, with 15 bases between. The CDR3 extends over 14 amino acids. Germline assignment: CDR1 SGHRS and CDR2 YFSETQ.

What was sequenced was PBMCs or T cells enriched from blood (not recorded which). The TCR sequence derives from a woman in her 30s who had been exposed to COVID-19. This sequence joins TRBV5-1 and TRBJ1-2; a possible D gene is TRBD1 (6 bases). This CDR3 reads CASSSTGRLDGYTF. The CDR3 region has the DNA TGCGCCAGCAGCTCCACAGGGAGATTGGATGGCTACACCTTC.